One and the same sample provided the 25 T cell receptor beta chains below, sequenced in a study of T cells in tuberculosis. The assay was immunoSEQ multiplex PCR, and TCRdb's table has in-frame clones only and misses some. This sample has some 40,000 clones, with about 95% found just once. The sample taken for sequencing was PBMCs. All receptors come from a donor aged 10-30 years with latent tuberculosis or without tuberculosis infection.

The CDR3 is CASRRDTSSYEQYF. Here the CDR3 DNA reads TGTGCCAGCCGGCGAGATACTAGCTCCTACGAGCAGTACTTC. This sequence joins TRBV6-5 and TRBJ2-5, with D perhaps matching TRBD2 (5 bases). The J call may be wrong; the DNA end is better matched by TRBJ2-7. The CDR3 covers 14 residues. Germline V lookup: CDR1 MNHEY, CDR2 SVGAGI.

The chain joins TRBV6-1 to TRBJ1-5, with TRBD1 matching over 8 bases. Germline V gives CDR1 MNHNS, CDR2 SASEGT. The CDR3 has 17 amino acids. V shed 3 bases, J shed 9 bases, and the junction held 16 bases outside the gene matches. The CDR3: CASSEWAGGAYSMPQHF. As DNA, the CDR3 is TGTGCCAGCAGTGAGTGGGCAGGGGGCGCCTATTCGATGCCCCAGCATTTT.

V is TRBV2 and J is TRBJ1-6; no definite D call. V was trimmed by 4 bases and J by 4 bases, leaving 8 bases between them. The CDR3 consists of 14 residues. Germline assignment: CDR1 SNHLY and CDR2 FYNNEI. The CDR3 protein is CASSGHRYNSPLHF. The DNA of the CDR3 is TGTGCCAGCAGTGGGCACAGATATAATTCACCCCTCCACTTT.

The chain combines TRBV6-1 with TRBJ1-4; weak D call: TRBD1 (6 bases). CDR1 and CDR2 (germline): MNHNS, SASEGT. This CDR3 is 15 amino acids long. V gave up 5 bases and J gave up 7 bases, with 17 bases separating them. Written as DNA, the CDR3 is TGTGCCAGCAGTTTACAGGGTGGTGACGGTGAAAAACTGTTTTTT. This translates into CASSLQGGDGEKLFF.

The genes are TRBV28 and TRBJ1-1; D not resolved. Deletions cut 6 bases from V and 12 bases from J, with 32 bases between. This CDR3 is 17 amino acids long. Germline CDR1 is MDHEN and CDR2 is SYDVKM. CDR3 amino acids: CASSSPGLGLGSGGTFF. The CDR3 region has the DNA TGTGCCAGCAGCTCGCCCGGTTTGGGTCTGGGGTCCGGAGGAACTTTCTTT.

V usage is TRBV27 and J usage is TRBJ2-7; TRBD1 agrees at 8 bases. The CDR3 is made up of 15 amino acids. Germline CDR1 is MNHEY and CDR2 is SMNVEV (reference sequence). J was trimmed by 5 bases and V by 5 bases; bases with no gene match: 11. CDR3 region: CASSPPSRGLNEQYF. The CDR3 DNA reads as TGTGCCAGCAGTCCCCCATCCAGGGGGCTAAACGAGCAGTACTTC.

J is TRBJ2-1 and V is TRBV28; 8 nucleotides match TRBD2. Germline V gene data show CDR1 as MDHEN and CDR2 as SYDVKM. There are 14 residues in the CDR3. Trimming removed 5 bases from V and 9 bases from J; junction bases left unmatched: 9. The DNA for the CDR3 is TGTGCCAGCAGTGCCCTCGGGGGGGGCATTGAGCAGTTCTTC. Translation gives CASSALGGGIEQFF.

V usage is TRBV21-1 and J usage is TRBJ2-1; the table calls TRBD2, which could not be checked here. TRBV21-1 is designated a pseudogene. This CDR3 has 16 residues. The CDR3 loop reads CASILSEGRPSNEQFF. Written as DNA, the CDR3 is TGTGCCAGCATCCTTTCCGAGGGGAGGCCTAGCAATGAGCAGTTCTTC.

The rearrangement joins TRBV5-1 to TRBJ2-7, with a possible D match to TRBD1 (6 bases). The ends were cut back, 4 bases at V and 6 bases at J, with 14 bases in the middle. The CDR3 runs to 13 residues. Germline V gene lookup returns CDR1 SGHRS and CDR2 YFSETQ. This CDR3 reads CASSVSTGIEQYF. In DNA form, the CDR3 reads TGCGCCAGCAGCGTTAGTACAGGGATCGAGCAGTACTTC.

This chain joins TRBV5-4 and TRBJ1-4, with TRBD1 matching over 9 bases. CDR1 and CDR2 from the germline V gene are SGHNT and YYREEE (reference sequence). The CDR3 spans 14 residues. Germline trimming cut 4 bases from V and 3 bases from J; bases unmatched to any gene: 1. The CDR3 sequence: CASSRTGANEKLFF. The CDR3 DNA reads TGTGCCAGCAGCAGGACAGGGGCTAATGAAAAACTGTTTTTT.

This sequence joins TRBV4-2 and TRBJ1-2, with D possibly matching TRBD1 (5 bases). V dropped 1 base and J dropped 4 bases, with 16 bases sitting between them. The germline gives CDR1 LGHNA, CDR2 YNFKEQ. The CDR3 extends over 16 amino acids. CDR3 sequence: CASSQGGLSRVYGYTF. CDR3 DNA sequence: TGTGCCAGCAGCCAAGGGGGACTTTCTAGGGTCTATGGCTACACCTTC.

This rearrangement joins TRBV5-1 to TRBJ2-7; TRBD1 might be the D (5 bases). The CDR3 loop spans 14 amino acids. The V end lost 4 bases, the J end lost 0 bases, and 11 bases lay between the germline ends. The germline gives CDR1 SGHRS, CDR2 YFSETQ. CDR3 nucleotide sequence: TGCGCCAGCAGCGGGGCGGATATCTCCTACGAGCAGTACTTC. Amino acid sequence: CASSGADISYEQYF.

V is TRBV18 and J is TRBJ1-2, with 7 bases matching TRBD1. Germline values: CDR1 KGHSH, CDR2 LQKENI. The CDR3 has 15 amino acids. V gave up 3 bases and J gave up 3 bases; unmatched junction bases: 7. The CDR3 coding sequence is TGTGCCAGCTCACCCGGAGACAGGGCGGACTATGGCTACACCTTC. This encodes CASSPGDRADYGYTF.

This rearrangement joins TRBV2 to TRBJ2-4, with TRBD1 identical over 8 bases. The V and J ends lost 8 bases and 2 bases, in that order; junction bases with no gene match: 8. Per germline, CDR1 SNHLY and CDR2 FYNNEI. The CDR3 extends over 15 amino acids. CDR3 loop: CASGADRVSKNIQYF. CDR3 in DNA: TGTGCCAGCGGAGCGGACAGGGTGTCCAAAAACATTCAGTACTTC.

The genes are TRBV11-3 and TRBJ1-1, with 7 nucleotides matching TRBD1. Per the germline V gene, CDR1 is SGHNT and CDR2 is YENEEA. V dropped 5 bases and J dropped 3; count of bases not matched to a gene: 9. This CDR3 region has 15 residues. The CDR3 loop reads CASSTGEAEDTEAFF. In DNA form, the CDR3 reads TGTGCCAGCAGCACAGGGGAGGCCGAAGACACTGAAGCTTTCTTT.

This clone was recorded once. V and J are TRBV4-3 and TRBJ1-1, with 10 bases that match TRBD1. Losses at the gene ends were 2 bases for V and 5 bases for J; bases not matched to a gene: 8. The V gene's germline CDR1 is LGHNA and CDR2 YSLEER. The CDR3 is made up of 16 amino acids. This CDR3 is CASSQTRTGGETEAFF. The CDR3 DNA reads TGCGCCAGCAGCCAAACCCGGACAGGGGGTGAAACTGAAGCTTTCTTT.

The chain has TRBV4-2 and TRBJ1-1, with D tentatively TRBD1 (5 bases). The V gene lost 0 bases and the J gene lost 10 bases, with 12 bases spanning the gap. The CDR3 consists of 13 residues. Germline V gene lookup returns CDR1 LGHNA and CDR2 YNFKEQ. The CDR3 DNA follows: TGTGCCAGCAGCCAAGAGCGGGGGTTGGGAGCTTTCTTT. Its translation: CASSQERGLGAFF.

The chain recombines TRBV5-1 with TRBJ2-7; 8 positions agree with TRBD1. Trimming cost V 0 bases and J 4 bases; bases outside gene matches: 12. Germline V gene lookup returns CDR1 SGHRS and CDR2 YFSETQ. The CDR3 is made up of 17 amino acids. In DNA form, the CDR3 reads TGCGCCAGCAGCTTGGAGGTGCAGGGGGCGTATCTATACGAGCAGTACTTC. Amino acid sequence: CASSLEVQGAYLYEQYF. Variable domain in full (rest from reference TRBV5-1 and TRBJ2-7): KAGVTQTPRYLIKTRGQQVTLSCSPISGHRSVSWYQQTPGQGLQFLFEYFSETQRNKGNFPGRFSGRQFSNSRSEMNVSTLELGDSALYLCASSLEVQGAYLYEQYFGPGTRLTVT.

The chain joins TRBV27 to TRBJ1-1; possible D gene TRBD1, 5 bases. Germline values: CDR1 MNHEY, CDR2 SMNVEV (reference sequence). V was trimmed by 8 bases and J by 7 bases, leaving 14 bases between them. The CDR3 covers 12 residues. The CDR3 region is CASRRQGFEAFF. In DNA form, the CDR3 reads TGTGCCAGCCGTCGGCAGGGTTTTGAAGCTTTCTTT.

The J gene is TRBJ1-3, the V gene TRBV5-1; D is ambiguous. Trimming cost V 0 bases and J 3 bases, with 4 bases left between them. This CDR3 contains 13 residues. Germline lookup yields CDR1 SGHRS and CDR2 YFSETQ. The DNA of the CDR3 is TGCGCCAGCAGCTTGGACATTGGAAACACCATATATTTT. Protein product: CASSLDIGNTIYF.

V gene TRBV25-1 combines with J gene TRBJ1-5; 7 positions match TRBD1. With V trimmed by 1 base and J by 1 base, 4 bases remained unmatched. Germline V CDR1 and CDR2: MGHDK, SYGVNS. This CDR3 comprises 16 residues. CDR3: CASSESGTESNQPQHF. CDR3 nucleotide sequence: TGTGCCAGCAGTGAATCCGGGACAGAGAGCAATCAGCCCCAGCATTTT.

The chain combines TRBV9 with TRBJ2-3, with TRBD1 identical over 9 bases. Germline V gene lookup returns CDR1 SGDLS and CDR2 YYNGEE. The CDR3 has 16 amino acids. The V segment lost 5 bases and the J segment 2 bases; nucleotides outside the gene matches: 9. The CDR3 sequence is CASSDGTGYFTDTQYF. The DNA for the CDR3 is TGTGCCAGCAGTGACGGGACAGGGTATTTCACAGATACGCAGTATTTT.

The chain links TRBV4-1 to TRBJ2-2, with 15 bases that match TRBD2. Germline assignment: CDR1 MGHRA and CDR2 YSYEKL. V was pared by 1 base and J by 9 bases, with 6 bases of the junction left unmatched. There are 17 residues in the CDR3. This CDR3 is CASSQGSGLAGGRELFF. The CDR3 bases are TGCGCCAGCAGCCAAGGGTCTGGACTAGCGGGGGGGAGGGAGCTGTTTTTT.

The CDR3 DNA is TGTGCCAGTACAGGGGGGAGCAATCAGCCCCAGCATTTT. Its protein product is CASTGGSNQPQHF. This chain connects TRBV19 to TRBJ1-5; 7 bases match TRBD1. The CDR3 sequence is 13 residues long. Germline V CDR1 and CDR2: LNHDA, SQIVND (reference sequence). V was clipped by 7 bases and J by 1 base; unmatched bases: 1.

The gene calls are TRBV7-9 and TRBJ2-3; D is undetermined. From germline, CDR1 is SEHNR and CDR2 FQNEAQ (reference sequence). Trimming shortened V by 0 bases and J by 2 bases, and 12 bases separated the two germline ends. The CDR3 is made up of 16 amino acids. The CDR3 loop reads CASSLARPRNTDTQYF. As DNA, the CDR3 is TGTGCCAGCAGCTTAGCACGGCCGAGGAACACAGATACGCAGTATTTT.